This entry is about one T cell receptor beta chain. This clone is regarded as medium-sized (0.01 to 0.1%). Base quality data are lacking; no much larger clone is found one base away. This record belongs to a study of graft-versus-host responses after intestinal transplantation (dated by TCRdb to about 2021). About the study as a whole: Multivisceral, liver-intestinal, or isolated intestinal transplants were received by the recipients. All recipients received anti-thymocyte globulin induction followed by maintenance tacrolimus and steroids for around 3 years. After intestinal transplantation, graft-versus-host and host-versus-graft alloreactive T cell clones in the graft, circulation and bone marrow were tracked using bulk TCR-beta CDR3 sequencing. Alloreactive clones were identified by sequencing pre-transplant mixed lymphocyte reaction products and comparing these products with unstimulated pre-transplant donor and recipient T cells. The cohort enrolled under 30 intestinal transplant recipients, one of whom was a retransplant, and a few patients without pretransplant specimens were excluded. Donor T cell macrochimerism was defined as a peak of at least 4% donor T cells among recipient peripheral blood mononuclear cells. Rather than going through the commercial service, samples from three later patients were sequenced in-house on an Illumina MiSeq and processed with MiXCR.

In light of the paper, this sample's time point label describes: cells obtained before transplantation from donor or recipient. In the mixed lymphocyte reactions, roughly 200,000 CFSE-labeled pre-transplant responders were plated with roughly 200,000 irradiated violet-dye-labeled stimulators and cultured for 5 to 6 days. Proliferating CD3+CD4+CFSE-low and CD3+CD8+CFSE-low responder cells were FACS-sorted on a BD Influx sorter after the mixed lymphocyte reaction. Summary of the overall study and its limitations: GvH clones were detected in recipient bone marrow, and some appeared earlier in ileal mucosa or blood, consistent with an intestinal mucosal origin. Conclusions were limited by the relatively low number and heterogeneity of intestinal transplant patients. High GvH to HvG T cell clonal ratios were observed in the allografts of patients with donor T cell macrochimerism. Peak levels of circulating GvH clones were associated with declines in HvG clones early after transplant.

Library generation was performed with the immunoSEQ multiplex PCR assay. For most patients, genomic DNA was isolated with the Qiagen DNeasy Blood and Tissue Kit and sent frozen to Adaptive Biotechnologies for TCR sequencing. High-throughput TCR-beta CDR3 sequencing of genomic DNA from most patients was performed by Adaptive Biotechnologies. The authors processed their data as follows. TCR sequencing data were retrieved from Adaptive's ImmunoSEQ software for some 17 patients, whereas a few other patients were processed with MiXCR and VDJtools. To correct CD4 versus CD8 sorting errors, any sequence found in both subsets at a frequency ratio below 5:1 was removed. Because the origin of CDR3 nucleotide sequences shared between donor and recipient could not be assigned, those sequences were removed. To be classed as alloreactive, a clone needed at least 2-fold expansion over unstimulated cells and a minimum CFSE-low frequency of 0.002% (template counts) or 0.001% (read counts). Clones detected in sequenced pre-transplant spleen, lymph node, or MLR CFSE-low populations of the donor or recipient were defined as mappable. The cumulative frequency of alloreactive clones was calculated as a percentage of all sequences, weighted by copy number. Not all clones reach the TCRdb copy of this immuneACCESS table, which keeps in-frame sequences only. Checked studies attribute under half of the gap to unresolved V genes and leave the rest unexplained. That table is the source of V, J and clone size, and D and trimming were worked out from the DNA. The sample table contains tens of thousands of clones; only one count was recorded for roughly 41% of them. The ten biggest clones cover 1.5% to 2% of the sample.

Reading from cysteine to phenylalanine, the CDR3 counts 16 amino acids. Only CDR3 DNA is held: 48 bases, read in frame from base 1. V and J lose 4 bases and 0 bases, and a span of 17 bases separates them. The germline V gene (reference sequence) yields SGHNT for CDR1 and YYREEE for CDR2. The sequencing used alloreactive CD8+ T cells from a mixed lymphocyte reaction culture, collected before intestinal transplant. Sample cell subset or site, as interpreted from the label and publication: CFSE-low proliferating T cells sorted from roughly 6-day pre-transplant mixed lymphocyte reaction (GvH or HvG direction). This sequence was found in a human patient who received an intestinal transplant. The chain joins TRBV5-4 to TRBJ2-7, with the D gene possibly TRBD1 or TRBD2, each one fitting 5 bases. Here is the DNA: TGTGCCAGCAGCCCTCCGGGGCAGTTACTCTCCTACGAGCAGTACTTC. Its translation reads: CASSPPGQLLSYEQYF.